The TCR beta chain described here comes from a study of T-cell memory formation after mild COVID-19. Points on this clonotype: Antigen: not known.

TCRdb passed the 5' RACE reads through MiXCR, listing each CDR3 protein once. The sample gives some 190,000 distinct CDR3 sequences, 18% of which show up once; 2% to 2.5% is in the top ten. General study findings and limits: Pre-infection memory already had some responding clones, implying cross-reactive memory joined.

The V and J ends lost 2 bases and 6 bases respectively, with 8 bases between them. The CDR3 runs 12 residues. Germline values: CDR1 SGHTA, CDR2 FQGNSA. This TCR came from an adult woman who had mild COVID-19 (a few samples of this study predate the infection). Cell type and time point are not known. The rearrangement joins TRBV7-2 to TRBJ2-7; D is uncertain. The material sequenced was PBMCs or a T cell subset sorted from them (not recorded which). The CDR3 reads CASSLRGREQYF. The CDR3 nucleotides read TGTGCCAGCAGCTTACGTGGGCGCGAGCAGTACTTC.